Shown below are 19 T cell receptor beta chains from a single sample sequenced in a study of immune evolution from preneoplasia to lung adenocarcinoma. Sequencing was performed with immunoSEQ multiplex PCR; in TCRdb, only in-frame clones are kept and a portion is missing. The data contain roughly 3,500 clones, 70% to 90% of them singletons. Sample: FFPE lung adenocarcinoma in situ tissue. Source of these receptors: a person aged 65 to 85 with lung adenocarcinoma.

V gene TRBV5-1 combines with J gene TRBJ2-5; a possible D gene is TRBD1 (6 bases). V lost 3 bases and J lost 2, with 14 bases in between. There are 15 residues in the CDR3. Germline CDR1 reads SGHRS; CDR2 reads YFSETQ. CDR3 bases: TGCGCCAGCAGCTGGATGACAGGACTTCAAGAGACCCAGTACTTC. Translation: CASSWMTGLQETQYF.

This clone was observed a few times. This chain uses TRBV30 with TRBJ2-7, with a weak D call TRBD2 (6 bases). CDR1 and CDR2 from the germline V gene are GTSNPN and SVGIG (reference sequence). The CDR3 sequence is 16 residues long. V was pared by 3 bases and J by 4 bases, with 22 bases between. Here the CDR3 reads CAWSHPGLPTKYEQYF. The DNA for the CDR3 is TGTGCCTGGAGCCACCCGGGACTCCCCACTAAGTACGAGCAGTACTTC.

The chain is built from TRBV4-1 and TRBJ1-2; 7 bases agree with TRBD1. The junction had 2 bases not matched to a gene; V was cut back by 1 base and J by 3 bases. This CDR3 is 14 amino acids long. Germline V gene data show CDR1 as MGHRA and CDR2 as YSYEKL. The CDR3 protein is CASSQGDRDYGYTF. The CDR3 DNA reads TGCGCCAGCAGCCAAGGCGACAGGGACTATGGCTACACCTTC.

The V and J genes are TRBV6-5 and TRBJ2-5, with TRBD2 matching 11 bases. J gave up 5 bases and V 2 bases, and 4 bases lay outside the gene matches. CDR3 length equals 15 residues. Germline CDR1 and CDR2: MNHEY and SVGAGI. This CDR3 reads CASSYTSGSRETQYF. The CDR3 nucleotides are TGTGCCAGCAGTTACACTAGCGGGAGTCGTGAGACCCAGTACTTC.

The chain employs TRBV5-6 and TRBJ2-7, with D possibly matching TRBD2 (6 bases). The CDR3 loop spans 16 amino acids. V was pared by 2 bases and J by 3 bases, with 18 bases between. Germline CDR1 SGHDT, CDR2 YYEEEE. Written as DNA, the CDR3 is TGTGCCAGCAGCTTCGGGTTAGGAGGGATGGGCTACGAGCAGTACTTC. Translating it yields CASSFGLGGMGYEQYF. Based on the CDR3 plus reference TRBV5-6 and TRBJ2-7, the full variable domain is DAGVTQSPTHLIKTRGQQVTLRCSPKSGHDTVSWYQQALGQGPQFIFQYYEEEERQRGNFPDRFSGHQFPNYSSELNVNALLLGDSALYLCASSFGLGGMGYEQYFGPGTRLTVT.

CDR3 nucleotide sequence: TGTGCCACTTTGGGGACAGAATTTCAGCCCCAGCATTTT. Residues: CATLGTEFQPQHF. J is TRBJ1-5 and V is TRBV19, with TRBD1 matching 7 bases. CDR3 length: 13 amino acids. Germline CDR1 is LNHDA and CDR2 is SQIVND (reference sequence). The V and J ends lost 10 bases and 6 bases, in that order; junction bases with no gene match: 9. Full variable domain (outside the CDR3, taken from reference TRBV19 and TRBJ1-5): DGGITQSPKYLFRKEGQNVTLSCEQNLNHDAMYWYRQDPGQGLRLIYYSQIVNDFQKGDIAEGYSVSREKKESFPLTVTSAQKNPTAFYLCATLGTEFQPQHFGDGTRLSIL.

This chain links TRBV7-8 with TRBJ1-2, with 8 bases matching TRBD1. Germline CDR1 is SGHVS and CDR2 is FQNEAQ. V shed 5 bases, J shed 6 bases, and the junction held 8 bases outside the gene matches. CDR3 length equals 14 residues. Written as DNA, the CDR3 is TGTGCCAGCAGCCGGAGGACAGGGAAGGATGGCTACACCTTC. It encodes CASSRRTGKDGYTF. Drawing the rest from reference TRBV7-8 and TRBJ1-2, the complete variable domain is GAGVSQSPRYKVAKRGQDVALRCDPISGHVSLFWYQQALGQGPEFLTYFQNEAQLDKSGLPSDRFFAERPEGSVSTLKIQRTQQEDSAVYLCASSRRTGKDGYTFGSGTRLTVV.

This chain connects TRBV29-1 to TRBJ2-7; TRBD2 matches at 13 bases. CDR3 size: 15 residues. V was clipped by 5 bases and J by 5 bases; unmatched bases: 9. Germline V CDR1 and CDR2: SQVTM, ANQGSEA. The CDR3 region is CSVYYRTSGSHEQYF. CDR3 in DNA: TGCAGCGTTTATTACCGGACTAGCGGGAGCCACGAGCAGTACTTC.

The V gene is TRBV5-1, the J gene TRBJ2-2; either TRBD1 or TRBD2 may fit D (5 bases each). V was trimmed by 4 bases and J by 2 bases, leaving 12 bases between them. The CDR3 consists of 15 residues. Germline CDR1 SGHRS, CDR2 YFSETQ. The chain's CDR3 is CASSTGTYNTGELFF. In DNA form, the CDR3 reads TGCGCCAGCAGCACTGGGACCTATAACACCGGGGAGCTGTTTTTT.

Here the CDR3 DNA reads TGTGCCAGCAGTTGGTTTTATCGGGACAGGGGCGGCTACACCTTC. Translation: CASSWFYRDRGGYTF. The J gene is TRBJ1-2, the V gene TRBV6-5, with 10 bases matching TRBD1. Per germline, CDR1 MNHEY and CDR2 SVGAGI. The V gene end was trimmed by 4 bases and the J gene end by 8 bases; junction bases not matched to a gene: 10. The CDR3 is 15 residues long.

Only one count was recorded for this clone. The chain links TRBV6-1 to TRBJ2-2; 8 bases agree with TRBD1. CDR3 size: 15 residues. Germline V gives CDR1 MNHNS, CDR2 SASEGT. The ends lost 1 base at V and 5 bases at J; junction bases unmatched: 3. CDR3 region: CASSEGQGATGELFF. The CDR3 DNA is TGTGCCAGCAGTGAAGGGCAGGGGGCAACCGGGGAGCTGTTTTTT.

J is TRBJ2-7 and V is TRBV7-8; D is unresolved. The length of the CDR3 is 14 residues. The V end was cut by 3 bases, the J end by 3 bases, with 12 bases between. Germline-derived CDR1 and CDR2 are SGHVS and FQNEAQ. This CDR3 is CASSFRSRSYEQYF. The CDR3 DNA is TGTGCCAGCAGCTTTAGGTCCAGGAGCTACGAGCAGTACTTC.

V is TRBV7-9 and J is TRBJ2-5, with D uncertain. Trimming left V 1 base short and J 5 bases short, with 5 bases between. From germline, CDR1 is SEHNR and CDR2 FQNEAQ (reference sequence). This CDR3 has 12 residues. DNA of the CDR3: TGTGCCAGCAGCTTAGAGTCGGAGACCCAGTACTTC. The encoded protein is CASSLESETQYF.

This chain links TRBV10-3 with TRBJ2-7; 7 bases align to TRBD1. The V and J ends lost 0 bases and 3 bases, in that order; junction bases with no gene match: 5. This CDR3 is built from 15 residues. Germline CDR1 ENHRY, CDR2 SYGVKD. The CDR3 DNA follows: TGTGCCATCAGTGAGTCGAGACAGGGTTTCTACGAGCAGTACTTC. Amino acids: CAISESRQGFYEQYF.

The gene calls are TRBV19 and TRBJ1-2; 7 nucleotides match TRBD1. Germline V gives CDR1 LNHDA, CDR2 SQIVND (reference sequence). The V segment lost 9 bases and the J segment 0 bases; nucleotides outside the gene matches: 10. The CDR3 contains 15 residues. The CDR3 coding sequence is TGTGCCAGCCGACAGGGAAAGCCTTCTAACTATGGCTACACCTTC. The encoded protein is CASRQGKPSNYGYTF.

This clone was counted only a few times. The chain recombines TRBV10-3 with TRBJ2-7; possibly TRBD2 for D (5 bases). Germline V lookup: CDR1 ENHRY, CDR2 SYGVKD. CDR3 length equals 12 residues. Trimming shortened V by 8 bases and J by 5 bases, and 13 bases separated the two germline ends. CDR3 in amino acids: CAIEGSGDEQYF. In DNA form, the CDR3 reads TGTGCCATCGAGGGTTCCGGGGACGAGCAGTACTTC.

This clone showed up just a few times. The genes are TRBV11-2 and TRBJ2-2, with no clear D. Germline loops: CDR1 SGHAT, CDR2 FQNNGV. Trimming took off 3 bases at V and 6 bases at J, with 14 bases between the two ends. This CDR3 is built from 15 residues. As DNA, the CDR3 is TGTGCCAGCAGCTTTTGGATCGGTGGGTCCGGGGAGCTGTTTTTT. This sequence encodes CASSFWIGGSGELFF.

The chain is built from TRBV21-1 and TRBJ1-1. TRBV21-1 is given as a pseudogene. This CDR3 comprises 12 residues. DNA of the CDR3: TGTGCCTGGCGAGGGGCGAACACTGAAGCTTTCTTT. Its translation: CAWRGANTEAFF.

J is TRBJ2-3 and V is TRBV4-2; 8 bases map to TRBD2. The germline CDR1 and CDR2 sequences are LGHNA and YNFKEQ. The J segment lost 4 bases and the V segment lost 0 bases, leaving 9 bases of the junction unmatched. The CDR3 sequence is 17 residues long. This CDR3 reads CASSQDRIGRASDTQYF. Written as DNA, the CDR3 is TGTGCCAGCAGCCAAGATCGTATCGGGAGGGCGTCAGATACGCAGTATTTT.